This T cell receptor beta chain came from a study of blood T cell repertoires in COVID-19. This CDR3 is built from 16 residues. Per germline, CDR1 LNHNV and CDR2 YYDKDF (reference sequence). Trimming pared 0 bases from V and 1 base from J, leaving 12 bases between. The protocol was immunoSEQ multiplex PCR, while the TCRdb copy is restricted to in-frame clones and leaves out a portion. This repertoire shows fewer than 250,000 clones, 80% to 90% found once; its top ten account for 3.8%. The J gene is TRBJ1-1, the V gene TRBV15, with TRBD1 as a possible D gene (6 bases). The TCR originated in a woman aged 40 to 50 with acute COVID-19. The specimen was PBMCs or T cells enriched from blood (not recorded which). The CDR3 reads CATSRDLDSPNTEAFF. CDR3 coding DNA: TGTGCCACCAGCAGAGATTTGGACAGCCCGAACACTGAAGCTTTCTTT.